Included here is one T cell receptor (beta chain) sequence, with context. In the authors' methods: It was from reference gene primer amplification that nucleated cell counts were estimated. Profiled with immunoSEQ multiplex PCR; TCRdb holds only in-frame clones, not every one. V and J calls plus clone size are reproduced from that table; the DNA served to infer D and trimming. Here the sample spans roughly 150,000 clones, 78% being singletons. The V end lost 4 bases, the J end lost 4 bases, and 13 bases lay between the germline ends. This CDR3 has 14 residues. The germline V gene has CDR1 WSHSY and CDR2 SAAADI. This entry comes from a study of blood T cell repertoires in COVID-19. About the research overall: Sites in the United States, Italy and Spain provided acute and convalescent COVID-19 samples. T cells, B-cell-depleted T cells, or PBMCs provided the cDNA or gDNA that served as material.

The TCR sequence derives from a woman of 80 years or more with acute or convalescent COVID-19. The V call is TRBV10-2, the J call TRBJ2-5; D gene uncertain. Material for sequencing was peripheral blood. The CDR3 region is CASSAPLRSETQYF. CDR3 coding DNA: TGCGCCAGCAGTGCCCCACTCCGTTCAGAGACCCAGTACTTC.